The entry below gives a single T cell receptor (beta chain) sequence along with its context. These data originate in a study of blood T cell repertoires in COVID-19. Germline V CDR1 and CDR2: MRHNA, SNTAGT. Trimming left V 9 bases short and J 6 bases short, with 29 bases between. The length of the CDR3 is 17 residues. This table comes from immunoSEQ multiplex PCR, and its TCRdb copy is limited to in-frame clones, with some not included. The sample lists 40,000 to 55,000 clones; around 85% were seen once. This receptor was taken from a woman of 80 years or more with acute or convalescent COVID-19. This rearrangement joins TRBV6-4 to TRBJ1-2, with D possibly being TRBD1 (6 bases). Material for sequencing was peripheral blood. The CDR3 sequence: CASFRQEPMNHTHGYTF. The CDR3, as DNA: TGTGCCAGTTTTCGACAGGAACCCATGAACCACACTCATGGCTACACCTTC.